A single sample is the source of the 27 T cell receptor beta chains below, sequenced in a study of early T cells in non-severe SARS-CoV-2 infection (dated by TCRdb to the early 2020s). Library method: 5' RACE. The instrument was a NextSeq 500. TCRdb applied fastp at Q25 and MiXCR to the public reads, then kept only in-frame beta chains. Every CDR3 protein is listed once, alongside the most common genes and DNA of its rows. In this sample the table shows around 80,000 distinct CDR3 sequences, over 10% of which occur a single time. The ten largest clonotypes hold around 6% of the sample. The material sequenced was whole blood. All receptors derive from an adult who was a healthcare worker with PCR-confirmed SARS-CoV-2 infection or an uninfected control (not recorded which).

This clonotype was detected many times. This sequence joins TRBV2 and TRBJ1-2; 7 nucleotides line up with TRBD1. V trimming: 11 bases; J trimming: 7 bases; junction bases outside the gene matches: 13. The CDR3 has 13 amino acids. The germline V gene encodes CDR1 SNHLY and CDR2 FYNNEI. The CDR3 bases are TGTGCCGGGCAGGGGGTCCCCGGTATTGGCTACACCTTC. Residues: CAGQGVPGIGYTF.

The rearrangement joins TRBV29-1 to TRBJ1-1; no firm D call. This CDR3 has 15 amino acids. Trimming left V 7 bases short and J 3 bases short, with 21 bases between. From germline, CDR1 is SQVTM and CDR2 ANQGSEA. The CDR3 loop is CSAKSTSRGDTEAFF. DNA of the CDR3: TGCAGCGCCAAATCCACCTCTCGGGGAGACACTGAAGCTTTCTTT.

This clonotype showed up just once. This chain links TRBV29-1 with TRBJ2-1, with 9 bases that match TRBD1. CDR1 SQVTM and CDR2 ANQGSEA come from the germline V gene. After removal of 6 bases from V and 5 bases from J, the junction contained 11 bases not matched to a gene. The CDR3 totals 15 residues. The CDR3 DNA reads TGCAGCGTGAACTACAGGGGGCGCCAGGACAATGAGCAGTTCTTC. The encoded protein is CSVNYRGRQDNEQFF.

By proportion, this clonotype is medium-sized. This chain joins TRBV28 and TRBJ1-6; 8 bases are shared with TRBD1. This CDR3 contains 14 residues. Germline assignment: CDR1 MDHEN and CDR2 SYDVKM. The J segment lost 5 bases and the V segment lost 4 bases, leaving 1 base of the junction unmatched. CDR3 residues: CASSSTGDNSPLHF. The CDR3 DNA is TGTGCCAGCAGTTCGACAGGGGATAATTCACCCCTCCACTTT. Based on the CDR3 plus reference TRBV28 and TRBJ1-6, the full variable domain is DVKVTQSSRYLVKRTGEKVFLECVQDMDHENMFWYRQDPGLGLRLIYFSYDVKMKEKGDIPEGYSVSREKKERFSLILESASTNQTSMYLCASSSTGDNSPLHFGNGTRLTVT.

This clonotype was picked up a small number of times. V gene TRBV28 combines with J gene TRBJ2-5; D ambiguous. Trimming removed 2 bases at V and 5 bases at J, with 15 bases between. There are 15 residues in the CDR3. From germline, CDR1 is MDHEN and CDR2 SYDVKM. The DNA of the CDR3 is TGTGCCAGCAGTTTAAGTTCTTTTCTCGGGGAGACCCAGTACTTC. It encodes CASSLSSFLGETQYF.

V usage is TRBV7-3 and J usage is TRBJ2-1; TRBD1 might be the D (5 bases). Germline values: CDR1 SGHTA, CDR2 FQGTGA. The V end was cut by 1 base, the J end by 5 bases, with 15 bases between. The CDR3 is made up of 16 amino acids. The CDR3 here is CASSLNVLGADNEQFF. For the CDR3, the DNA is TGTGCCAGCAGCTTAAACGTTTTAGGGGCCGACAATGAGCAGTTCTTC. The full variable domain, with the rest looked up from reference TRBV7-3 and TRBJ2-1, is GAGVSQTPSNKVTEKGKYVELRCDPISGHTALYWYRQSLGQGPEFLIYFQGTGAADDSGLPNDRFFAVRPEGSVSTLKIQRTERGDSAVYLCASSLNVLGADNEQFFGPGTRLTVL.

Turning to this clonotype: Just one base apart from a much larger clone, this may be a read error. The chain has TRBV2 and TRBJ1-2, with TRBD1 matching over 9 bases. Germline CDR1 reads SNHLY; CDR2 reads FYNNEI. V dropped 3 bases and J dropped 3; count of bases not matched to a gene: 8. This CDR3 has 16 residues. Here the CDR3 reads CASSERDRDSDYGYTF. In DNA form, the CDR3 reads TGTGCCAGCAGTGAGAGGGACAGGGATTCCGACTATGGCTACACCTTC. Full variable domain (outside the CDR3, taken from reference TRBV2 and TRBJ1-2): EPEVTQTPSHQVTQMGQEVILRCVPISNHLYFYWYRQILGQKVEFLVSFYNNEISEKSEIFDDQFSVERPDGSNFTLKIRSTKLEDSAMYFCASSERDRDSDYGYTFGSGTRLTVV.

The chain joins TRBV7-2 to TRBJ2-3; 12 bases map to TRBD2. Losses at the gene ends were 5 bases for V and 0 bases for J; bases not matched to a gene: 9. This CDR3 has 18 amino acids. Germline V gene data show CDR1 as SGHTA and CDR2 as FQGNSA. The CDR3 sequence is CASSRTSGRTTSTDTQYF. The CDR3 nucleotides read TGTGCCAGCAGCAGAACTAGCGGGAGGACCACTAGCACAGATACGCAGTATTTT. The full variable domain, with the rest looked up from reference TRBV7-2 and TRBJ2-3, is GAGVSQSPSNKVTEKGKDVELRCDPISGHTALYWYRQSLGQGLEFLIYFQGNSAPDKSGLPSDRFSAERTGGSVSTLTIQRTQQEDSAVYLCASSRTSGRTTSTDTQYFGPGTRLTVL.

The V gene is TRBV2, the J gene TRBJ2-7, with TRBD1 matching 7 bases. V was clipped by 6 bases and J by 5 bases; unmatched bases: 13. CDR3 length: 15 amino acids. Germline-derived CDR1 and CDR2 are SNHLY and FYNNEI. The CDR3 nucleotides are TGTGCCAGCAGGGTGGGACAGAGCAGCCTCCACGAGCAGTACTTC. This translates into CASRVGQSSLHEQYF.

The chain carries TRBV25-1 and TRBJ1-6; D is ambiguous. Trimming pared 3 bases from V and 2 bases from J, leaving 5 bases between. CDR1 and CDR2 from the germline V gene are MGHDK and SYGVNS. The CDR3 sequence is 14 residues long. The CDR3 is CASSDGTYNSPLHF. DNA of the CDR3: TGTGCCAGCAGTGATGGCACCTATAATTCACCCCTCCACTTT.

This clonotype was detected ten times or more. The chain carries TRBV7-3 and TRBJ2-2; D is undetermined. V was shortened by 8 bases and J by 3 bases, with 7 bases between the two germline ends. From germline, CDR1 is SGHTA and CDR2 FQGTGA. The CDR3 is 12 amino acids. CDR3 loop: CASSRYTGELFF. The CDR3 DNA sequence: TGTGCCAGCTCCAGATACACCGGGGAGCTGTTTTTT.

This clonotype was seen only a few times. V usage is TRBV20-1 and J usage is TRBJ2-1; 16 bases match TRBD2. Germline trimming cut 6 bases from V and 4 bases from J; bases unmatched to any gene: 9. The CDR3 extends over 17 amino acids. Germline V CDR1 and CDR2: DFQATT, SNEGSKA (reference sequence). This CDR3 is CSARGLAGGRRYNEQFF. The CDR3 coding sequence is TGCAGTGCCCGGGGACTAGCGGGGGGGCGACGATACAATGAGCAGTTCTTC.

J is TRBJ2-1 and V is TRBV7-8; TRBD2 matches at 9 bases. The germline V gene has CDR1 SGHVS and CDR2 FQNEAQ. The CDR3 extends over 17 amino acids. V lost 6 bases, J lost 2 bases, and 11 bases stayed unmatched. CDR3 DNA: TGTGCCAGCAGTCTTGGTGCGGCGGGAGGGACCTACAATGAGCAGTTCTTC. Translating gives CASSLGAAGGTYNEQFF.

This rearrangement joins TRBV27 to TRBJ2-1; D unresolved. V dropped 0 bases and J dropped 6 bases, with 6 bases sitting between them. This CDR3 spans 13 amino acids. From germline, CDR1 is MNHEY and CDR2 SMNVEV (reference sequence). The CDR3 nucleotides read TGTGCCAGCAGTTTATCTTTCGCCAATGAGCAGTTCTTC. It encodes CASSLSFANEQFF.

This clonotype was seen repeatedly, ten times or more. The chain is built from TRBV18 and TRBJ1-5; 8 nucleotides agree with TRBD1. Trimming removed 5 bases from V and 2 bases from J; junction bases left unmatched: 2. This CDR3 has 14 residues. Germline lookup yields CDR1 KGHSH and CDR2 LQKENI. DNA for the CDR3: TGTGCCAGCTCATCGACAGGGGGCAATCAGCCCCAGCATTTT. It is translated as CASSSTGGNQPQHF.

The CDR3 DNA follows: TGTGCCAGCAGCTTCCGGGACCGGAGGTTCTTC. It encodes CASSFRDRRFF. The V and J genes are TRBV12-3 or TRBV12-4 and TRBJ2-1; D possibly matches TRBD1 or TRBD2 (5 bases each). Trimming stripped 6 bases from V and 15 bases from J, with 15 bases between. The CDR3 extends over 11 amino acids.

The chain employs TRBV10-1 and TRBJ2-7; possible D gene TRBD1, 6 bases. Germline V gene sequence: CDR1 WNHNN, CDR2 SYGVQD (reference sequence). The length of the CDR3 is 19 residues. Trimming pared 4 bases from V and 6 bases from J, leaving 31 bases between. CDR3 residues: CASSGDRDTAHPARGEQYF. In DNA, the CDR3 is TGCGCCAGCAGTGGAGACCGGGACACCGCGCACCCGGCGAGGGGCGAGCAGTACTTC.

This clonotype occurred a few times. The chain carries TRBV7-9 and TRBJ1-2; D uncertain. V was trimmed by 1 base and J by 4 bases, leaving 10 bases between them. The CDR3 covers 14 residues. The V gene's germline CDR1 is SEHNR and CDR2 FQNEAQ (reference sequence). CDR3 in amino acids: CASSLGQASYGYTF. DNA for the CDR3: TGTGCCAGCAGCTTAGGCCAGGCTTCCTATGGCTACACCTTC.

This clonotype was counted many times. The chain is built from TRBV18 and TRBJ1-1; D is perhaps TRBD1 (5 bases). The germline V and J ends were trimmed by 2 bases and 6 bases, with 16 bases remaining between them. Germline V gene data show CDR1 as KGHSH and CDR2 as LQKENI. CDR3 size: 15 residues. The CDR3 region has the DNA TGTGCCAGCTCACCATCTCCCGCAGGGCTCCCTGAAGCTTTCTTT. Residues: CASSPSPAGLPEAFF.

This clonotype was recorded many times. The gene calls are TRBV12-3 or TRBV12-4 and TRBJ2-7, with D possibly TRBD1 on 8 matching bases. The V end lost 4 bases, the J end lost 1 base, and 11 bases lay between the germline ends. The CDR3 runs to 14 residues. In nucleotides, the CDR3 is TGTGCCAGCAGTTACAGGGGGGGTTCCTACGAGCAGTACTTC. This codes for CASSYRGGSYEQYF.

The sample holds many counts of this clonotype. The CDR3 region has the DNA TGCGCCAGCAGCCAAAGGGGGGGACTAGCCCCCTACAATGAGCAGTTCTTC. This codes for CASSQRGGLAPYNEQFF. The chain is built from TRBV4-1 and TRBJ2-1, with 9 bases aligning to TRBD2. Trimming took 2 bases from V and 2 from J; bases not matched to a gene: 7. CDR3 length: 17 residues. The germline gives CDR1 MGHRA, CDR2 YSYEKL.

This chain connects TRBV4-2 to TRBJ2-3; 7 bases fit TRBD2. CDR3 length: 16 amino acids. V was pared by 3 bases and J by 2 bases, with 8 bases of the junction left unmatched. Germline CDR1 and CDR2: LGHNA and YNFKEQ. In DNA form, the CDR3 reads TGTGCCAGCAGCCAGGGCCCTAGCGGAGCCACAGATACGCAGTATTTT. Translation: CASSQGPSGATDTQYF.

Worth noting for this clonotype: Possible read error: a much larger clone is one base away. The chain carries TRBV5-4 and TRBJ2-7; D gene ambiguous. This CDR3 contains 14 residues. Germline V gene sequence: CDR1 SGHNT, CDR2 YYREEE (reference sequence). The CDR3: CTSSLGDNPYEQYF. In nucleotides, the CDR3 is TGTACCAGCAGCTTGGGCGACAACCCCTACGAGCAGTACTTC.

This clonotype appeared a few times. The genes are TRBV29-1 and TRBJ1-1; D unclear. The CDR3 has 12 amino acids. CDR1 and CDR2 from the germline V gene are SQVTM and ANQGSEA. The ends were cut back, 0 bases at V and 7 bases at J, with 9 bases in the middle. The DNA of the CDR3 is TGCAGCGTTGAAGATCAAACGGTTGAAGCTTTCTTT. Translating gives CSVEDQTVEAFF.

This clonotype has a count of ten or more. V and J are TRBV7-9 and TRBJ2-5; D may be TRBD1 or TRBD2 (5 bases each). The CDR3 covers 11 residues. V lost 6 bases and J 5 bases, leaving 7 bases between the germline ends. CDR1 and CDR2 (germline): SEHNR, FQNEAQ (reference sequence). Written as DNA, the CDR3 is TGTGCCAGCAGGGGGGTGGAGACCCAGTACTTC. Its protein is CASRGVETQYF.

This clonotype appeared a few times. The chain couples TRBV6-6 to TRBJ1-2; TRBD1 might be the D (5 bases). CDR1 and CDR2 from the germline V gene are MNHNY and SVGAGI (reference sequence). V dropped 5 bases and J dropped 6 bases, with 16 bases sitting between them. The CDR3 totals 14 residues. The CDR3 region is CASSRSGTGNGYTF. The CDR3, as DNA: TGTGCCAGCAGTCGCTCCGGGACCGGTAATGGCTACACCTTC.

This clonotype was counted only a few times. The V and J genes are TRBV28 and TRBJ2-7; tentatively, D is TRBD1 (6 bases). The V gene lost 4 bases and the J gene lost 4 bases, with 17 bases spanning the gap. The length of the CDR3 is 15 residues. Germline CDR1 MDHEN, CDR2 SYDVKM. The DNA for the CDR3 is TGTGCCAGCAGTTCACCGGGACAAGCACCTTACGAGCAGTACTTC. Protein product: CASSSPGQAPYEQYF.